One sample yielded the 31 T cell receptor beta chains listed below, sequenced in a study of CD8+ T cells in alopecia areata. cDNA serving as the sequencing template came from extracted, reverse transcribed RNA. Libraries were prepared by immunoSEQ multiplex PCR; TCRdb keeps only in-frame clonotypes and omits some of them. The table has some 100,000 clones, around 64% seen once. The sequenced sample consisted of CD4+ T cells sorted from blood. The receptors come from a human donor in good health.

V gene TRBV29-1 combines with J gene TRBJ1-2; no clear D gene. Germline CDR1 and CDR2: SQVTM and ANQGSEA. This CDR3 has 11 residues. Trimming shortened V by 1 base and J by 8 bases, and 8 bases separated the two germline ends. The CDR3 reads CSVEVGSGYTF. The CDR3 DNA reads TGCAGCGTTGAAGTGGGTAGCGGCTACACCTTC.

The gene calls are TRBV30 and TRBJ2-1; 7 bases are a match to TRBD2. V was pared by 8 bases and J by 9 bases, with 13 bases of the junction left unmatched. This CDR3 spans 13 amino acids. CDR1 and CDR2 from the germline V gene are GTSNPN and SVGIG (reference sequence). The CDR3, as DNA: TGTGCCCGGGACTACACTCGTAATAGTGAGCAGTTCTTC. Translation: CARDYTRNSEQFF.

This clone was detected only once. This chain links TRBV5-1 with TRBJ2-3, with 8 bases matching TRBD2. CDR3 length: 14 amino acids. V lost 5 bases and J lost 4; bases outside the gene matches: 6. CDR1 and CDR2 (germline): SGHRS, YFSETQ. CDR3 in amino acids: CASSLGTSADTQYF. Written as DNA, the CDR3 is TGCGCCAGCAGTCTCGGGACTAGTGCAGATACGCAGTATTTT.

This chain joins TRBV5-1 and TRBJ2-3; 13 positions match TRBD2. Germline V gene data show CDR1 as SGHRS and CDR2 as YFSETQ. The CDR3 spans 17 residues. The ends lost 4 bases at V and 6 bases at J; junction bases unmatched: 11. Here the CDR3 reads CASSLLQTSGGRDTQYF. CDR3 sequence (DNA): TGCGCCAGCAGCCTACTTCAGACTAGCGGGGGGCGTGATACGCAGTATTTT.

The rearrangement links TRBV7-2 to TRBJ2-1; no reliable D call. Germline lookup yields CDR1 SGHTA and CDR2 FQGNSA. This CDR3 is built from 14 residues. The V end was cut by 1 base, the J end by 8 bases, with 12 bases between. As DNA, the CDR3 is TGTGCCAGCAGCTTAGTTCTCGAGGCCCATGAGCAGTTCTTC. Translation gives CASSLVLEAHEQFF.

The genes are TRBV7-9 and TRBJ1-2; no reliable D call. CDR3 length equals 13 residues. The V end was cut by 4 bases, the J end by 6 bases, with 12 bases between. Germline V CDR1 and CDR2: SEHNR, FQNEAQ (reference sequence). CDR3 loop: CASSSYEGDGYTF. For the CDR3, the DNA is TGTGCCAGCAGCTCCTACGAAGGCGATGGCTACACCTTC. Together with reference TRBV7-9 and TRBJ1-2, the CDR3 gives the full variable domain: DTGVSQNPRHKITKRGQNVTFRCDPISEHNRLYWYRQTLGQGPEFLTYFQNEAQLEKSRLLSDRFSAERPKGSFSTLEIQRTEQGDSAMYLCASSSYEGDGYTFGSGTRLTVV.

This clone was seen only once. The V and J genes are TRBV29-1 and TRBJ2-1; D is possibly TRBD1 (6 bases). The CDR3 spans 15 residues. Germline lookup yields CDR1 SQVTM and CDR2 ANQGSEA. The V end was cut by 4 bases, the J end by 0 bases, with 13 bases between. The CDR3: CSVAGGYSSYNEQFF. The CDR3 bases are TGCAGCGTTGCTGGGGGCTACTCCTCCTACAATGAGCAGTTCTTC.

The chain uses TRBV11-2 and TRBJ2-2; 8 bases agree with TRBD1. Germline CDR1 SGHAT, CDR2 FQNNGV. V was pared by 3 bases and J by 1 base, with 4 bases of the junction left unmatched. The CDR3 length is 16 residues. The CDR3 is CASSFTGGKNTGELFF. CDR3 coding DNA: TGTGCCAGCAGCTTTACAGGGGGGAAGAACACCGGGGAGCTGTTTTTT.

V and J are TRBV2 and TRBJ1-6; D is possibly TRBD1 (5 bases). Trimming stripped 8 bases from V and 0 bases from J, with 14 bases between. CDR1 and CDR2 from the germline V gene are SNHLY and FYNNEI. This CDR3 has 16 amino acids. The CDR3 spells CASLGRPSSYNSPLHF. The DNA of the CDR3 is TGTGCCAGCCTGGGACGGCCGAGCTCCTATAATTCACCCCTCCACTTT.

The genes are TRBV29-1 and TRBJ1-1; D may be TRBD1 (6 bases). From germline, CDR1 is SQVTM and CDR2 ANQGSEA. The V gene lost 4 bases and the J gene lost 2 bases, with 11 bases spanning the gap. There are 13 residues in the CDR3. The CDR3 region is CSVAEGGNTEAFF. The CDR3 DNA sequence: TGCAGCGTTGCCGAAGGGGGTAACACTGAAGCTTTCTTT. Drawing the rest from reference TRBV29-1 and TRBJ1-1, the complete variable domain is SAVISQKPSRDICQRGTSLTIQCQVDSQVTMMFWYRQQPGQSLTLIATANQGSEATYESGFVIDKFPISRPNLTFSTLTVSNMSPEDSSIYLCSVAEGGNTEAFFGQGTRLTVV.

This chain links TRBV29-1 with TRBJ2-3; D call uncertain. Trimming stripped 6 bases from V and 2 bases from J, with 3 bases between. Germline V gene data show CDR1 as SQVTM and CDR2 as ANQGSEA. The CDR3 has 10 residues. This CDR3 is CSVATDTQYF. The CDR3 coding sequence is TGCAGCGTCGCCACAGATACGCAGTATTTT.

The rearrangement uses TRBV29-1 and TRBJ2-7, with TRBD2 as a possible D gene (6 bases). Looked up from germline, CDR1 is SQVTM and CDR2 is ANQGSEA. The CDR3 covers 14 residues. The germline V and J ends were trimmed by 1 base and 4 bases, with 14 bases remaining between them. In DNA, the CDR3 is TGCAGCGTTGAAGTGGGAGCCCGGGGGTACGAGCAGTACTTC. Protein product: CSVEVGARGYEQYF.

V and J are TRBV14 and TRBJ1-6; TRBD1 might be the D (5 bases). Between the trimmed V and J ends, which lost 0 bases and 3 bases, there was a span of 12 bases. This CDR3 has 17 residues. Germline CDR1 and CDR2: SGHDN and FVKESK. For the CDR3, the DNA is TGTGCCAGCAGCCAAGACCGACAGTTAAACTATAATTCACCCCTCCACTTT. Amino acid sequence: CASSQDRQLNYNSPLHF. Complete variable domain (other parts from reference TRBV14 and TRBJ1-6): EAGVTQFPSHSVIEKGQTVTLRCDPISGHDNLYWYRRVMGKEIKFLLHFVKESKQDESGMPNNRFLAERTGGTYSTLKVQPAELEDSGVYFCASSQDRQLNYNSPLHFGNGTRLTVT.

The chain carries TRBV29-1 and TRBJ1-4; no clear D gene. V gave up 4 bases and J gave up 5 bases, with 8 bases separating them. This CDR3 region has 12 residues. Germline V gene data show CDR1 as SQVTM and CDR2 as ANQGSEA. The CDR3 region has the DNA TGCAGCGTTGCTCAGTCGAATGAAAAACTGTTTTTT. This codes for CSVAQSNEKLFF.

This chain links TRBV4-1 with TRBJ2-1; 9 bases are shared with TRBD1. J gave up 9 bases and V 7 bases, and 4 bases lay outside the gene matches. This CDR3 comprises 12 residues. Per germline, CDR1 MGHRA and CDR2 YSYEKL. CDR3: CASTTGGVEQFF. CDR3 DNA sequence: TGCGCCAGCACCACAGGGGGCGTTGAGCAGTTCTTC.

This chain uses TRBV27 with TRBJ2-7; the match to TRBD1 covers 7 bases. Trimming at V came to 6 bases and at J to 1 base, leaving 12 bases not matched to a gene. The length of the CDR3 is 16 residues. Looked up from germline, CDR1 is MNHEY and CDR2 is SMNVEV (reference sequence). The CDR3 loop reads CASRIARQGRSYEQYF. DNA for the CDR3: TGTGCCAGCAGGATCGCACGACAGGGTCGATCCTACGAGCAGTACTTC.

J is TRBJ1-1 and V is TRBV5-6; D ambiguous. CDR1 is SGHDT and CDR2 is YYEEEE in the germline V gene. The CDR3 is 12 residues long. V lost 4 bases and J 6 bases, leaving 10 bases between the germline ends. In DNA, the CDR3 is TGTGCCAGCAGCCGTAGTACCGCTGAAGCTTTCTTT. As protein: CASSRSTAEAFF.

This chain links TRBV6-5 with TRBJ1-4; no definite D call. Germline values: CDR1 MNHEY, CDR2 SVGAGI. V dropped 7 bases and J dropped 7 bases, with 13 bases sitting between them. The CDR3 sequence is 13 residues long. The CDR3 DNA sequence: TGTGCCAGCACTCCTGCGGGTGGTGAAAAACTGTTTTTT. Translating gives CASTPAGGEKLFF.

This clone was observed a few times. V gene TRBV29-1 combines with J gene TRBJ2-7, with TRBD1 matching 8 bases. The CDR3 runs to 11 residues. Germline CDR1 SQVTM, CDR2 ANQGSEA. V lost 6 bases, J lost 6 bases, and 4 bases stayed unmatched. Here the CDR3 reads CSVGQGPEQYF. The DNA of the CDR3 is TGCAGCGTAGGACAGGGTCCCGAGCAGTACTTC.

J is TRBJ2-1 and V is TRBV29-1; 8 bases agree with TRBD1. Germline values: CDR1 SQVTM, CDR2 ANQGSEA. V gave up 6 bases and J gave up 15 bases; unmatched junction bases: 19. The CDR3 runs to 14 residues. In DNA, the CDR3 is TGCAGCGTCCCCTTGACTCTAATCCAGGGGGCGCGGTTCTTC. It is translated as CSVPLTLIQGARFF.

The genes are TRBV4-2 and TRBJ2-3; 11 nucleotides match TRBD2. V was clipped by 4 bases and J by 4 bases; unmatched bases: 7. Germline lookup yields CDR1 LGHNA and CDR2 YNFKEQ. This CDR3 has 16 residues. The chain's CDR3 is CASSPSSGGAADTQYF. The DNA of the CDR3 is TGTGCCAGCAGCCCCAGTAGCGGGGGGGCCGCAGATACGCAGTATTTT.

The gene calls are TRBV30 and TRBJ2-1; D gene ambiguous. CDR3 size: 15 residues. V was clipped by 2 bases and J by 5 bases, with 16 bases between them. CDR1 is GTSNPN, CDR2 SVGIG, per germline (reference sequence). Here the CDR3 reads CAWSPRTLIDNEQFF. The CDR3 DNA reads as TGTGCCTGGAGTCCGCGAACACTCATAGACAATGAGCAGTTCTTC.

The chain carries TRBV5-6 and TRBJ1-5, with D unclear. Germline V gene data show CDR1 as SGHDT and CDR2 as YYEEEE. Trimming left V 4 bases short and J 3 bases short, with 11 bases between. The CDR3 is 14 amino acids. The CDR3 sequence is CASSDGPVNQPQHF. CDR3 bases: TGTGCCAGCAGCGACGGGCCAGTCAATCAGCCCCAGCATTTT.

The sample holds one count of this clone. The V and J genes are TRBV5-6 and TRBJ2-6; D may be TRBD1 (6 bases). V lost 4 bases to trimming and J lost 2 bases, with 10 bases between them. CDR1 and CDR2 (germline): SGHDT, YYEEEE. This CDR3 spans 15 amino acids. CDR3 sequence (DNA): TGTGCCAGCAGCGAAACAGGGACTGGGGCCAACGTCCTGACTTTC. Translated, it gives CASSETGTGANVLTF. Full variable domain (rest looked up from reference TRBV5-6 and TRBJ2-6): DAGVTQSPTHLIKTRGQQVTLRCSPKSGHDTVSWYQQALGQGPQFIFQYYEEEERQRGNFPDRFSGHQFPNYSSELNVNALLLGDSALYLCASSETGTGANVLTFGAGSRLTVL.

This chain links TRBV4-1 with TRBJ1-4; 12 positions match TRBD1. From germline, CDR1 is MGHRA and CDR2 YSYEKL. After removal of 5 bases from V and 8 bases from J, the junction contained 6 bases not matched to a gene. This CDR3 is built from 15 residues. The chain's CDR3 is CASSVTGTGGEKLFF. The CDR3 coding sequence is TGCGCCAGCAGCGTGACCGGGACAGGGGGCGAAAAACTGTTTTTT.

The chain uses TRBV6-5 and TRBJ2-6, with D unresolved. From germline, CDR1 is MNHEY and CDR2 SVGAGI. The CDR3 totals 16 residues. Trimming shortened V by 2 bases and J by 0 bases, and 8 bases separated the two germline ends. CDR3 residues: CASSYRPPSGANVLTF. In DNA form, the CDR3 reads TGTGCCAGCAGTTACCGCCCGCCCTCTGGGGCCAACGTCCTGACTTTC.

The CDR3 DNA is TGTGCCACCAGCAGAGCTCCAGGAGAGACTAACTATGGCTACACCTTC. This codes for CATSRAPGETNYGYTF. This chain joins TRBV15 and TRBJ1-2; D is unresolved. The V gene lost 1 base and the J gene lost 0 bases, with 12 bases spanning the gap. Germline CDR1 is LNHNV and CDR2 is YYDKDF (reference sequence). CDR3 length: 16 residues.

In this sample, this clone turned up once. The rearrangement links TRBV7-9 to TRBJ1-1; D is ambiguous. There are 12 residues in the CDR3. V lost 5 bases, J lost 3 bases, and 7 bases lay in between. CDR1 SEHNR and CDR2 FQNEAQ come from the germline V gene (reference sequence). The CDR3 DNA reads TGTGCCAGCAGCCCTCGCGACACTGAAGCTTTCTTT. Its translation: CASSPRDTEAFF.

The CDR3 sequence is CASSEEIDQPQHF. As DNA, the CDR3 is TGTGCCAGCAGTGAAGAAATTGATCAGCCCCAGCATTTT. This chain links TRBV2 with TRBJ1-5; D call uncertain. The CDR3 is 13 amino acids. The V gene lost 1 base and the J gene lost 5 bases, with 6 bases spanning the gap. The V gene's germline CDR1 is SNHLY and CDR2 FYNNEI.

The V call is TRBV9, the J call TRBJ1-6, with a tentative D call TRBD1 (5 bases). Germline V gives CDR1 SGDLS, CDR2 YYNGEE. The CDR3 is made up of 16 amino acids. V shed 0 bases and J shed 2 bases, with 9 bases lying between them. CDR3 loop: CASSVGGDAYNSPLHF. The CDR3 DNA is TGTGCCAGCAGCGTAGGAGGGGACGCCTATAATTCACCCCTCCACTTT.

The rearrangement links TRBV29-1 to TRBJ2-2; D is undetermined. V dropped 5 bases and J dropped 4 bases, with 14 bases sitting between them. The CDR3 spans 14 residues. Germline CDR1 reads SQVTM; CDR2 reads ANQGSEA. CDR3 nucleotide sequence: TGCAGCGTTCGTCGTAGCTTGGGCACCGGGGAGCTGTTTTTT. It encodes CSVRRSLGTGELFF.